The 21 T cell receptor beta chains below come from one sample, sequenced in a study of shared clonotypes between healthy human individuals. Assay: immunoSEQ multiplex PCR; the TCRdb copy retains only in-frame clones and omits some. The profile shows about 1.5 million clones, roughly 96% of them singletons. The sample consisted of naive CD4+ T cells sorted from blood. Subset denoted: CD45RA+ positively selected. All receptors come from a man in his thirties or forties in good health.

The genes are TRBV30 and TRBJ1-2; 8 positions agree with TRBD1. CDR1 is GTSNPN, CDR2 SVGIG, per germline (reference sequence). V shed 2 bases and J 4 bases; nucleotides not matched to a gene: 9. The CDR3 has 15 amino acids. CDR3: CAWSPRGRRIYGYTF. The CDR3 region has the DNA TGTGCCTGGAGTCCCAGGGGGCGGCGGATCTATGGCTACACCTTC.

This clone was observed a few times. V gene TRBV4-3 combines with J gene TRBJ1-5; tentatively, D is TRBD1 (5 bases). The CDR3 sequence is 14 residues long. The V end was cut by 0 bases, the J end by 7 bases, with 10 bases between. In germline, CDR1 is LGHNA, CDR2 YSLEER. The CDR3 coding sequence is TGCGCCAGCAGCCAAGATGCGGGGGTACAGCCCCAGCATTTT. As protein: CASSQDAGVQPQHF.

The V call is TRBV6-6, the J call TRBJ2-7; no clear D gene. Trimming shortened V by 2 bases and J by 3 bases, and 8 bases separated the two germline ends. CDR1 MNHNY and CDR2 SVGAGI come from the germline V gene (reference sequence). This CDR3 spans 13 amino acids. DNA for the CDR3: TGTGCCAGCAGTTACGGGGTGAACTACGAGCAGTACTTC. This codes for CASSYGVNYEQYF.

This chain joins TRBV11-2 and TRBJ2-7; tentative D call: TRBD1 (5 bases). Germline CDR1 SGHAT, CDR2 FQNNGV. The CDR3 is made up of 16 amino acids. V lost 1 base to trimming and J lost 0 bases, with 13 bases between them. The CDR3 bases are TGTGCCAGCAGCTTAGGGGCAACAGGATCCTCCTACGAGCAGTACTTC. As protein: CASSLGATGSSYEQYF.

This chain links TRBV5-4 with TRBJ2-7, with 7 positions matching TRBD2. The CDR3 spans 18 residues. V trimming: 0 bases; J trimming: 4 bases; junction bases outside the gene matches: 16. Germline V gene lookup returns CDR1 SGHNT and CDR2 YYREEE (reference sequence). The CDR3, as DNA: TGTGCCAGCAGCTTGGGGGGAGGGGTAGGGCGAGATCCTTACGAGCAGTACTTC. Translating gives CASSLGGGVGRDPYEQYF. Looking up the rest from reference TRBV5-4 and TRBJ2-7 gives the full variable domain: ETGVTQSPTHLIKTRGQQVTLRCSSQSGHNTVSWYQQALGQGPQFIFQYYREEENGRGNFPPRFSGLQFPNYSSELNVNALELDDSALYLCASSLGGGVGRDPYEQYFGPGTRLTVT.

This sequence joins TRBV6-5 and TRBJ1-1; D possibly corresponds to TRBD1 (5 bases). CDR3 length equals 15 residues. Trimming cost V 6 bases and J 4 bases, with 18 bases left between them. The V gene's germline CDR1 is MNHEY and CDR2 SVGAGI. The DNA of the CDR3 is TGTGCCAGCAGGATTCAGGGCCCAGGATTCACTGAAGCTTTCTTT. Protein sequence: CASRIQGPGFTEAFF.

CDR3 nucleotides: TGTGCCACCAGCAGAGATAAGGGTGTAGGTACTGAAGCTTTCTTT. Its protein product is CATSRDKGVGTEAFF. The chain uses TRBV15 and TRBJ1-1; no clear D gene. V was pared by 0 bases and J by 5 bases, with 13 bases between. CDR1 LNHNV and CDR2 YYDKDF come from the germline V gene (reference sequence). The CDR3 has 15 amino acids.

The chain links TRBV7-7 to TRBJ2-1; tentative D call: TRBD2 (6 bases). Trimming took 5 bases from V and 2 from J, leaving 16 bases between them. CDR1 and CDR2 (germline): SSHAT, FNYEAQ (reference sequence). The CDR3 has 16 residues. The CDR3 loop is CASSLQLAAPYNEQFF. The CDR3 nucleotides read TGTGCCAGCAGCCTTCAATTAGCGGCACCCTACAATGAGCAGTTCTTC.

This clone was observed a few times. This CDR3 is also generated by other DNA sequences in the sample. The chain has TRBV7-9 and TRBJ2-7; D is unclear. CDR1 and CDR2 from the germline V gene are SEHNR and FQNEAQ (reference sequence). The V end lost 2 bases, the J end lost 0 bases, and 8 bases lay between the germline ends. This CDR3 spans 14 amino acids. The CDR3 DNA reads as TGTGCCAGCAGCTTAAAGGGTAGCTCCTACGAGCAGTACTTC. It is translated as CASSLKGSSYEQYF.

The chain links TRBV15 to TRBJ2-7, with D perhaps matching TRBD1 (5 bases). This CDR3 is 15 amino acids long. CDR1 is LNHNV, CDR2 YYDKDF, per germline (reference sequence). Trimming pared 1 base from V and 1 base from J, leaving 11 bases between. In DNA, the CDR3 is TGTGCCACCAGCAGAGGAAGGGGCAGTTCCTACGAGCAGTACTTC. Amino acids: CATSRGRGSSYEQYF. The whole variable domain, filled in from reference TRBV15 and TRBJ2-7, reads DAMVIQNPRYQVTQFGKPVTLSCSQTLNHNVMYWYQQKSSQAPKLLFHYYDKDFNNEADTPDNFQSRRPNTSFCFLDIRSPGLGDTAMYLCATSRGRGSSYEQYFGPGTRLTVT.

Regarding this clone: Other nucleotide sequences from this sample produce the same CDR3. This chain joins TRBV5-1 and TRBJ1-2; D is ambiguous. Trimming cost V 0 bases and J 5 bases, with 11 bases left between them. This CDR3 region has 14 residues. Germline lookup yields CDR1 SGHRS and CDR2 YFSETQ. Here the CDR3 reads CASSLGDTRYGYTF. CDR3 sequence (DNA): TGCGCCAGCAGCTTGGGAGACACCCGGTATGGCTACACCTTC.

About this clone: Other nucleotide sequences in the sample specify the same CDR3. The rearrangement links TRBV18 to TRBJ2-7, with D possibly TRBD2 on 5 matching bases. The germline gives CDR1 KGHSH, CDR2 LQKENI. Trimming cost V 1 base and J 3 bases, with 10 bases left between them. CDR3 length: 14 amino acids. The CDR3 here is CASSPLVGDYEQYF. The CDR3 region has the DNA TGTGCCAGCTCACCACTGGTCGGGGACTACGAGCAGTACTTC.

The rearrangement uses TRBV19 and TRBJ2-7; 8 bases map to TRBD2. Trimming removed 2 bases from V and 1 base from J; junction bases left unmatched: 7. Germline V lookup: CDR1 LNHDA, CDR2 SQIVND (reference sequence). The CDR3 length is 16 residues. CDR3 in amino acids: CASSIPGGAASYEQYF. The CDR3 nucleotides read TGTGCCAGTAGTATACCCGGGGGGGCAGCTTCCTACGAGCAGTACTTC.

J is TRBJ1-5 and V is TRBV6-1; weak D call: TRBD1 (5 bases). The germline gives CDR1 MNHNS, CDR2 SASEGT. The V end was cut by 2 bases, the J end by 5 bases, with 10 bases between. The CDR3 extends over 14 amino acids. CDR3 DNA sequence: TGTGCCAGCAGTGAACAGGGCCCCTATCAGCCCCAGCATTTT. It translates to CASSEQGPYQPQHF.

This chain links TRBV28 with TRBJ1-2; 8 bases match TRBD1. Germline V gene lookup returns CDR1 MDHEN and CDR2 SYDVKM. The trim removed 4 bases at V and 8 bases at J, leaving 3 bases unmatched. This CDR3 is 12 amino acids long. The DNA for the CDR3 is TGTGCCAGCAGTTCGACAGGGGACGGCTACACCTTC. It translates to CASSSTGDGYTF.

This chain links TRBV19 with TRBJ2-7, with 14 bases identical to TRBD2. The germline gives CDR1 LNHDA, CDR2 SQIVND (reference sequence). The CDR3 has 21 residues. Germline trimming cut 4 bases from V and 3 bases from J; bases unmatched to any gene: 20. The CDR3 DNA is TGTGCCAGTAGTACCTGGGGGGCAGGCGGACTAGCGGGAGGCCCTAGCTACGAGCAGTACTTC. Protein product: CASSTWGAGGLAGGPSYEQYF.

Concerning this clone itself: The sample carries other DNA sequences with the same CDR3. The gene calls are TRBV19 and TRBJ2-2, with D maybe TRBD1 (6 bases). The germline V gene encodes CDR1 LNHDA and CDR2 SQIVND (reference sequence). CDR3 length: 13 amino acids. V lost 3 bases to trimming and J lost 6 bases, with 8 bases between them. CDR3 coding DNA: TGTGCCAGTAGTATCAGGGGTGCCGGGGAGCTGTTTTTT. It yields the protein CASSIRGAGELFF.

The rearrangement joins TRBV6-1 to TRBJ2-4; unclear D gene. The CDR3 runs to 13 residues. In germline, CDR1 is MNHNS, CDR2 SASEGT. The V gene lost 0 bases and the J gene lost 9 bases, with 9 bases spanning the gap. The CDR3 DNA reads TGTGCCAGCAGTGAAGCGGGCCCAAGCATTCAGTACTTC. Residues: CASSEAGPSIQYF.

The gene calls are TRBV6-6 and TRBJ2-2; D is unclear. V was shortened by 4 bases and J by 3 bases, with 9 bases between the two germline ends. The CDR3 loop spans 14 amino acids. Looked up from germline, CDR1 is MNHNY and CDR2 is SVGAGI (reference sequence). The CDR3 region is CASSSSGYTGELFF. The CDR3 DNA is TGTGCCAGCAGTTCGTCTGGCTACACCGGGGAGCTGTTTTTT.

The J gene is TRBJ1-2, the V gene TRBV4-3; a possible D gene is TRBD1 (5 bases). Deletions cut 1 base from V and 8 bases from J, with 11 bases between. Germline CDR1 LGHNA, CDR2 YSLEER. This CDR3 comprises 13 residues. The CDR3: CASSQVQGGGYTF. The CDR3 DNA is TGCGCCAGCAGCCAAGTTCAGGGAGGCGGCTACACCTTC.

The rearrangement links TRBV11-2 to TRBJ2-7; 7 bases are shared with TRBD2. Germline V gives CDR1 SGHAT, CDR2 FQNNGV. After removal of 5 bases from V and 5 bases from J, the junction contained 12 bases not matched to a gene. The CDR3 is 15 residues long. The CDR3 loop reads CASSLGPAGIDEQYF. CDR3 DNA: TGTGCCAGCAGCCTAGGGCCAGCGGGAATCGACGAGCAGTACTTC.